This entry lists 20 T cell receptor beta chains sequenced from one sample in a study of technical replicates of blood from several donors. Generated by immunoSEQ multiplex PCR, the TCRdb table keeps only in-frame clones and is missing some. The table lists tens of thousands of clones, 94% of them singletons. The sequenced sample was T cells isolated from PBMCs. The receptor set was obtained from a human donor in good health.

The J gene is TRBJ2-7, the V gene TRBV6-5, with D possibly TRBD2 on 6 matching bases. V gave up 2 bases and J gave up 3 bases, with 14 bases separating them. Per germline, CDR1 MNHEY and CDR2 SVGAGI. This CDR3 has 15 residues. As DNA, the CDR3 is TGTGCCAGCAGTTACGAACCGGGACTGATCTACGAGCAGTACTTC. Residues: CASSYEPGLIYEQYF.

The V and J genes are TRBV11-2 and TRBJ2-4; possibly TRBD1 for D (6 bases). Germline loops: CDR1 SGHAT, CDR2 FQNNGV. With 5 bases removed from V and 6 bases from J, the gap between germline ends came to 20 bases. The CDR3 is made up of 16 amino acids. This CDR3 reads CASSTTRGHDRNIQYF. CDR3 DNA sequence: TGTGCCAGCAGCACAACGAGGGGACATGACCGAAACATTCAGTACTTC.

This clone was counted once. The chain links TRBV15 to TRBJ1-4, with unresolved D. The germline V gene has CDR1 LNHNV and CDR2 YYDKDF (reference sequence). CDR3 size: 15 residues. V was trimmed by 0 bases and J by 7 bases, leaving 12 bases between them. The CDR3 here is CATSRERARGEKLFF. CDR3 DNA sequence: TGTGCCACCAGCAGAGAAAGGGCGCGGGGTGAAAAACTGTTTTTT.

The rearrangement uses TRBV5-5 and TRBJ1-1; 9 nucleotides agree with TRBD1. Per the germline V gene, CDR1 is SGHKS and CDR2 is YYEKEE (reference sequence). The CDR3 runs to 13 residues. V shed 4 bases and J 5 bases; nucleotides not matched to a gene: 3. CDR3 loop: CASSPGQGTEAFF. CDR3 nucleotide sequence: TGTGCCAGCAGCCCGGGACAGGGAACTGAAGCTTTCTTT.

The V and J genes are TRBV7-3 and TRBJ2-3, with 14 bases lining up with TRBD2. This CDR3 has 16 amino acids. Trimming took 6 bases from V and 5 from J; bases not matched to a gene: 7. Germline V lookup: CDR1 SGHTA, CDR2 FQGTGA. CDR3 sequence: CASSPGLAGVQDTQYF. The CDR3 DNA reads TGTGCCAGCAGTCCGGGACTAGCGGGAGTACAAGATACGCAGTATTTT.

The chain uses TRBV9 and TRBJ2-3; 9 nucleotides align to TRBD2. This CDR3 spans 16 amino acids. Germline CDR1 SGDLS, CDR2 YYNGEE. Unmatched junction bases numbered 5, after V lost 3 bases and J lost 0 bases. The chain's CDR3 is CASSAQSGRSTDTQYF. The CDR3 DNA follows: TGTGCCAGCAGCGCCCAAAGCGGGAGGAGCACAGATACGCAGTATTTT.

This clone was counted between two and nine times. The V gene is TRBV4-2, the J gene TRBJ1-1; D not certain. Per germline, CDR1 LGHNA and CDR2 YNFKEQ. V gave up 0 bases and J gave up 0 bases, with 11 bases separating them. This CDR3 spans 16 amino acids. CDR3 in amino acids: CASSQEGGTMNTEAFF. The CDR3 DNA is TGTGCCAGCAGCCAAGAAGGCGGCACCATGAACACTGAAGCTTTCTTT.

As DNA, the CDR3 is TGTGCCAGCAGACCCCCCAGGGGATTCGGAAACACCATATATTTT. This translates into CASRPPRGFGNTIYF. This chain links TRBV6-5 with TRBJ1-3, with TRBD1 as a possible D gene (6 bases). Germline loops: CDR1 MNHEY, CDR2 SVGAGI. V was trimmed by 6 bases and J by 4 bases, leaving 16 bases between them. The CDR3 extends over 15 amino acids.

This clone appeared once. CDR3 sequence: CASSLDRGGTEAFF. The DNA of the CDR3 is TGCGCCAGCAGCCTGGACAGGGGTGGCACTGAAGCTTTCTTT. The chain has TRBV4-3 and TRBJ1-1; 9 bases line up with TRBD1. V lost 4 bases to trimming and J lost 4 bases; unmatched junction nucleotides: 4. The CDR3 totals 14 residues. CDR1 and CDR2 from the germline V gene are LGHNA and YSLEER.

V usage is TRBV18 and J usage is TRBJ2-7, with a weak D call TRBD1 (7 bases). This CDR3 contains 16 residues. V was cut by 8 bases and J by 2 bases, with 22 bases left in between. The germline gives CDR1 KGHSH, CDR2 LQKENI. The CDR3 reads CASLGGTVSLPYEQYF. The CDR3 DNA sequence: TGTGCCAGCCTAGGCGGGACAGTCTCTCTCCCCTACGAGCAGTACTTC.

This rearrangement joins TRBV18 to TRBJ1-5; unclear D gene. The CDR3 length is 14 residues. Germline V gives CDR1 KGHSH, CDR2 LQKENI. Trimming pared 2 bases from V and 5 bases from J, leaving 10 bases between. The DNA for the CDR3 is TGTGCCAGCTCACCAGGGGTGGAGGATCAGCCCCAGCATTTT. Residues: CASSPGVEDQPQHF.

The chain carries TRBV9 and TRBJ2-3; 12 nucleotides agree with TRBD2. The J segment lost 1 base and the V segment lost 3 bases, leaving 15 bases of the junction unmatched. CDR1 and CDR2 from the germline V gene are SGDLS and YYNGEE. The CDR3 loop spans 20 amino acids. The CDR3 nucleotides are TGTGCCAGCAGCGCCCCCCAGGCGGCTAGCGGGAGGGCCGGCACAGATACGCAGTATTTT. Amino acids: CASSAPQAASGRAGTDTQYF.

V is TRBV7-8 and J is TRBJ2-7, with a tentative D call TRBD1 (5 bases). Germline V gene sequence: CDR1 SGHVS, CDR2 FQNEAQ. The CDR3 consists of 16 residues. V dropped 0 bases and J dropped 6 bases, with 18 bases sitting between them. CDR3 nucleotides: TGTGCCAGCAGCTTAGCGCAGGGCAGTAGGTCGTTCGAGCAGTACTTC. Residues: CASSLAQGSRSFEQYF.

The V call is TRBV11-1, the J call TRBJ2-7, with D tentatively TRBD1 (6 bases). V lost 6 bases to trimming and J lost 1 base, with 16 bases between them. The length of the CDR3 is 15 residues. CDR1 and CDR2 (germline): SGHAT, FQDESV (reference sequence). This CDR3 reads CASSSVQGPSYEQYF. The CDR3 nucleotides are TGTGCCAGCAGTTCGGTACAGGGCCCTTCCTACGAGCAGTACTTC.

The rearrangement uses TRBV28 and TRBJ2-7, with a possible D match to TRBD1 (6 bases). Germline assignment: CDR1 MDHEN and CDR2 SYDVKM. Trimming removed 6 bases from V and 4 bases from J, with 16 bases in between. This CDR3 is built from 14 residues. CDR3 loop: CASRSVTGPYEQYF. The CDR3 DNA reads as TGTGCCAGCAGGTCCGTTACAGGGCCATACGAGCAGTACTTC.

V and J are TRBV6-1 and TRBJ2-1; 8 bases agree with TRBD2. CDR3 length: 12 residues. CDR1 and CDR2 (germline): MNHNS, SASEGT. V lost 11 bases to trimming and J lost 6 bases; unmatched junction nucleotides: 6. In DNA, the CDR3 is TGTGCCGCTCGGCGGGGGGTCAATGAGCAGTTCTTC. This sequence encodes CAARRGVNEQFF.

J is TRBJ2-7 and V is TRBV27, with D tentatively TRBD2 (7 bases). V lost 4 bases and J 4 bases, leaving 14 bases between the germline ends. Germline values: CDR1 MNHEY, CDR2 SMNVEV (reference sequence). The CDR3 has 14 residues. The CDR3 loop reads CASSWGGAAYEQYF. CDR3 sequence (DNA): TGTGCCAGCAGTTGGGGGGGCGCGGCATACGAGCAGTACTTC.

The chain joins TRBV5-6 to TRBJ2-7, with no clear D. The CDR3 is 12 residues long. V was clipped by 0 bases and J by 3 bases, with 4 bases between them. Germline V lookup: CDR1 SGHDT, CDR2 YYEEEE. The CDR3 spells CASSLGDYEQYF. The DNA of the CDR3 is TGTGCCAGCAGCTTGGGCGACTACGAGCAGTACTTC.

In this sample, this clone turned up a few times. CDR3 sequence reads: CAIREQGVQPQHF. DNA for the CDR3: TGTGCCATCAGGGAGCAGGGGGTACAGCCCCAGCATTTT. The V gene is TRBV10-3, the J gene TRBJ1-5, with 7 nucleotides matching TRBD1. This CDR3 has 13 residues. Germline V gene lookup returns CDR1 ENHRY and CDR2 SYGVKD. Trimming removed 6 bases from V and 7 bases from J; junction bases left unmatched: 6.

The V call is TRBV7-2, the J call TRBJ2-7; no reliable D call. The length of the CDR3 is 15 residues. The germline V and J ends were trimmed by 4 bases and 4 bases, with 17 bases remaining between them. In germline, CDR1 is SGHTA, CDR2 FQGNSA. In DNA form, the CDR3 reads TGTGCCAGCAGCTCCCATCAGCGCGGTTCATACGAGCAGTACTTC. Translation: CASSSHQRGSYEQYF.